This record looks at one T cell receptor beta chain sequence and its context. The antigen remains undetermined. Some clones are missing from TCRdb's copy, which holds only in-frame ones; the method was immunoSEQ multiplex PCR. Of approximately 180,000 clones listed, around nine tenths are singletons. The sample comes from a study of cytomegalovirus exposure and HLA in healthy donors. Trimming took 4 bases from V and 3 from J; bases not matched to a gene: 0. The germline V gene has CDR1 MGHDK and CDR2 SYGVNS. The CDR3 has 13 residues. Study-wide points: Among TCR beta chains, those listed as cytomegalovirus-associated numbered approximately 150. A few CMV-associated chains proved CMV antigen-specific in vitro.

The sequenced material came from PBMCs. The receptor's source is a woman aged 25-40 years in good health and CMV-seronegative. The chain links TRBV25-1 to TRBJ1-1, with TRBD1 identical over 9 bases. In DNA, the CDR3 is TGTGCCAGCAGTGGACAGGGGGACACTGAAGCTTTCTTT. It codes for CASSGQGDTEAFF.